These 28 T cell receptor beta chains came from one sample sequenced in a study of T cells in Graves' hyperthyroidism and ophthalmopathy. It was RNA transcripts that yielded the amplified TCR beta CDR3 regions. The HTBI set primed first-round TCR CDR3 RT-PCR. Each CDR3 protein is one row after TCRdb ran MiXCR on the multiplex PCR reads. Here the sample spans around 500,000 distinct CDR3 sequences, about 22% being singletons. The sample was blood. These receptors came from a woman between 70 and 85 years old with Graves' ophthalmopathy.

This clonotype was seen a single time. The chain is built from TRBV25-1 and TRBJ2-7, with 7 bases that match TRBD2. The CDR3 covers 14 residues. V was pared by 4 bases and J by 6 bases, with 9 bases of the junction left unmatched. Germline V gene lookup returns CDR1 MGHDK and CDR2 SYGVNS. The CDR3 loop is CASSVGGFSSEQYF. CDR3 DNA sequence: TGTGCCAGCAGTGTGGGAGGGTTTAGTTCCGAGCAGTACTTC.

The chain joins TRBV3-1 to TRBJ1-4, with TRBD1 matching over 7 bases. V gave up 3 bases and J gave up 4 bases; unmatched junction bases: 2. CDR1 and CDR2 from the germline V gene are LGHDT and YNNKEL (reference sequence). The CDR3 spans 14 residues. The CDR3 sequence: CASSQAGGNEKLFF. The CDR3 DNA follows: TGTGCCAGCAGCCAGGCAGGGGGTAATGAAAAACTGTTTTTT.

The rearrangement joins TRBV2 to TRBJ1-6, with D perhaps matching TRBD1 (5 bases). CDR3 length: 16 residues. The germline gives CDR1 SNHLY, CDR2 FYNNEI. Deletions cut 2 bases from V and 3 bases from J, with 11 bases between. The chain's CDR3 is CASSEQTGLYNSPLHF. The DNA of the CDR3 is TGTGCCAGCAGTGAACAAACGGGGCTCTATAATTCACCCCTCCACTTT.

This clonotype was counted only a few times. The J gene is TRBJ2-7, the V gene TRBV6-2 or TRBV6-3, with TRBD1 as a possible D gene (5 bases). Germline CDR1 reads MNHEY; CDR2 reads SVGEGT. CDR3 length equals 12 residues. The germline V and J ends were trimmed by 1 base and 5 bases, with 6 bases remaining between them. The CDR3 protein is CASSYLGHEQYF. The CDR3 DNA is TGTGCCAGCAGTTACTTGGGGCACGAGCAGTACTTC.

This clonotype showed up just a few times. The rearrangement joins TRBV5-1 to TRBJ1-1, with 7 positions matching TRBD1. The V and J ends lost 4 bases and 0 bases, in that order; junction bases with no gene match: 9. Germline CDR1 is SGHRS and CDR2 is YFSETQ. The CDR3 is 16 amino acids. The CDR3 here is CASSPMGQIMNTEAFF. The CDR3 DNA reads TGCGCCAGCAGCCCGATGGGACAGATCATGAACACTGAAGCTTTCTTT.

This clonotype has just a few counts. V usage is TRBV6-1 and J usage is TRBJ1-1; weak D call: TRBD1 (6 bases). Per the germline V gene, CDR1 is MNHNS and CDR2 is SASEGT. Trimming removed 6 bases from V and 6 bases from J, with 17 bases in between. CDR3 length equals 14 residues. DNA of the CDR3: TGTGCCAGCAGGAGATCCGGGACACCCCCTGAAGCTTTCTTT. This codes for CASRRSGTPPEAFF.

This clonotype was seen a few times. V gene TRBV7-9 combines with J gene TRBJ1-2; no clear D gene. With 1 base removed from V and 7 bases from J, the gap between germline ends came to 13 bases. There are 14 residues in the CDR3. Germline V gene sequence: CDR1 SEHNR, CDR2 FQNEAQ (reference sequence). CDR3 in DNA: TGTGCCAGCAGCTTAGGGGCGCTGGTTAGTGGCTACACCTTC. Its protein is CASSLGALVSGYTF. The complete variable domain, with remaining parts taken from reference TRBV7-9 and TRBJ1-2, reads DTGVSQNPRHKITKRGQNVTFRCDPISEHNRLYWYRQTLGQGPEFLTYFQNEAQLEKSRLLSDRFSAERPKGSFSTLEIQRTEQGDSAMYLCASSLGALVSGYTFGSGTRLTVV.

This clonotype was detected a few times. This rearrangement joins TRBV18 to TRBJ1-5; D not resolved. Germline CDR1 is KGHSH and CDR2 is LQKENI. The germline V and J ends were trimmed by 6 bases and 3 bases, with 12 bases remaining between them. The CDR3 totals 14 residues. For the CDR3, the DNA is TGTGCCAGCTCGCTCCAAGGATACAATCAGCCCCAGCATTTT. This translates into CASSLQGYNQPQHF.

This clonotype was counted many times. The chain employs TRBV28 and TRBJ1-5, with D hard to call. Trimming left V 5 bases short and J 4 bases short, with 6 bases between. The length of the CDR3 is 12 residues. CDR1 is MDHEN and CDR2 is SYDVKM in the germline V gene. The CDR3 DNA reads TGTGCCAGCAGTGAAGCGAATCAGCCCCAGCATTTT. This translates into CASSEANQPQHF.

The rearrangement uses TRBV20-1 and TRBJ2-5; perhaps TRBD1 as D (6 bases). Germline V gene sequence: CDR1 DFQATT, CDR2 SNEGSKA (reference sequence). This CDR3 is built from 12 residues. Trimming removed 3 bases from V and 6 bases from J, with 11 bases in between. This CDR3 reads CSASRGLKTQYF. DNA of the CDR3: TGCAGTGCTAGCAGGGGTTTGAAGACCCAGTACTTC.

This chain links TRBV27 with TRBJ1-5, with D possibly being TRBD1 (6 bases). V dropped 5 bases and J dropped 1 base, with 12 bases sitting between them. CDR1 is MNHEY, CDR2 SMNVEV, per germline (reference sequence). The CDR3 contains 15 residues. The CDR3 nucleotides read TGTGCCAGCAGTGGGGTGGGGGGCAGCAATCAGCCCCAGCATTTT. This sequence encodes CASSGVGGSNQPQHF.

A few counts support this clonotype. The rearrangement joins TRBV7-2 to TRBJ2-3, with a possible D match to TRBD2 (6 bases). The V gene's germline CDR1 is SGHTA and CDR2 FQGNSA. The CDR3 contains 17 residues. V shed 1 base and J shed 1 base, with 15 bases lying between them. CDR3 protein: CASSLVGVASGTDTQYF. The DNA of the CDR3 is TGTGCCAGCAGCTTAGTAGGGGTGGCTAGCGGCACAGATACGCAGTATTTT.

This clonotype was found a few times. The CDR3 is CSASSAERSYNEQFF. The DNA of the CDR3 is TGCAGTGCTAGTTCAGCAGAGCGCTCCTACAATGAGCAGTTCTTC. The chain uses TRBV20-1 and TRBJ2-1; D is uncertain. The CDR3 runs to 15 residues. Germline V CDR1 and CDR2: DFQATT, SNEGSKA (reference sequence). The V end was cut by 3 bases, the J end by 0 bases, with 12 bases between.

The J gene is TRBJ2-1, the V gene TRBV6-9, with TRBD2 matching 11 bases. Per the germline V gene, CDR1 is MNHGY and CDR2 is SVAAGI. CDR3 length: 15 amino acids. V was pared by 7 bases and J by 6 bases, with 8 bases of the junction left unmatched. The CDR3 here is CASTLTSGIFNEQFF. As DNA, the CDR3 is TGTGCCAGCACTTTGACTAGCGGGATCTTCAATGAGCAGTTCTTC.

The CDR3 DNA is TGTGCCAGCAGTCAAAGGAGGGGACAGAGGACCTTCCAAGAGACCCAGTACTTC. It encodes CASSQRRGQRTFQETQYF. The chain joins TRBV14 to TRBJ2-5; TRBD1 might be the D (7 bases). The germline gives CDR1 SGHDN, CDR2 FVKESK. The V end was cut by 6 bases, the J end by 1 base, with 24 bases between. This CDR3 is built from 18 residues.

Many counts were recorded for this clonotype. The chain uses TRBV11-2 and TRBJ2-1, with 8 bases lining up with TRBD2. With V trimmed by 5 bases and J by 7 bases, 13 bases remained unmatched. The CDR3 totals 16 residues. The germline V gene has CDR1 SGHAT and CDR2 FQNNGV. CDR3 in amino acids: CASSRITGGRRNEQFF. DNA for the CDR3: TGTGCCAGCAGCCGCATTACGGGAGGGCGCAGAAATGAGCAGTTCTTC.

This clonotype was seen a few times. V and J are TRBV6-5 and TRBJ1-5; 11 positions match TRBD1. V dropped 2 bases and J dropped 1; count of bases not matched to a gene: 7. The CDR3 covers 18 residues. The germline V gene has CDR1 MNHEY and CDR2 SVGAGI. The CDR3 coding sequence is TGTGCCAGCAGTTACGGGACAGGGGGAAAAGGAAGCAATCAGCCCCAGCATTTT. It is translated as CASSYGTGGKGSNQPQHF.

This chain links TRBV7-2 with TRBJ1-1; D call uncertain. The CDR3 totals 14 residues. Looked up from germline, CDR1 is SGHTA and CDR2 is FQGNSA. V dropped 1 base and J dropped 4 bases, with 10 bases sitting between them. This chain's CDR3 is CASSLVKEATEAFF. For the CDR3, the DNA is TGTGCCAGCAGCTTAGTTAAAGAAGCCACTGAAGCTTTCTTT. The whole variable domain, remainder taken from reference TRBV7-2 and TRBJ1-1, is GAGVSQSPSNKVTEKGKDVELRCDPISGHTALYWYRQSLGQGLEFLIYFQGNSAPDKSGLPSDRFSAERTGGSVSTLTIQRTQQEDSAVYLCASSLVKEATEAFFGQGTRLTVV.

The chain couples TRBV10-3 to TRBJ1-6; TRBD1 might be the D (5 bases). Germline CDR1 ENHRY, CDR2 SYGVKD. V shed 0 bases and J shed 10 bases, with 10 bases lying between them. CDR3 size: 14 residues. CDR3 sequence: CAISESGRESPLHF. The CDR3, as DNA: TGTGCCATCAGTGAGTCCGGCAGGGAGTCACCCCTCCACTTT.

The rearrangement links TRBV20-1 to TRBJ1-5, with D possibly matching TRBD1 (5 bases). The V gene lost 3 bases and the J gene lost 2 bases, with 11 bases spanning the gap. The CDR3 has 14 amino acids. Germline-derived CDR1 and CDR2 are DFQATT and SNEGSKA (reference sequence). CDR3 bases: TGCAGTGCTAGGGTATCCAGGGGCAATCAGCCCCAGCATTTT. This sequence encodes CSARVSRGNQPQHF.

At least ten counts were recorded for this clonotype. The chain employs TRBV7-2 and TRBJ2-7; 11 bases agree with TRBD2. Germline loops: CDR1 SGHTA, CDR2 FQGNSA. V was clipped by 3 bases and J by 6 bases; unmatched bases: 7. The CDR3 sequence is 15 residues long. CDR3 protein: CASSFSFSGRAEQYF. DNA for the CDR3: TGTGCCAGCAGCTTTTCCTTTAGCGGGAGGGCCGAGCAGTACTTC.

This clonotype showed up just a few times. The rearrangement joins TRBV7-9 to TRBJ2-7; 7 bases match TRBD1. The CDR3 totals 14 residues. The V segment lost 5 bases and the J segment 5 bases; nucleotides outside the gene matches: 9. Germline assignment: CDR1 SEHNR and CDR2 FQNEAQ (reference sequence). In DNA, the CDR3 is TGTGCCAGCAGCCCTAGGGGGCCCGAGGACGAGCAGTACTTC. It specifies CASSPRGPEDEQYF.

This clonotype has a count of ten or more. The chain couples TRBV2 to TRBJ1-4; D is unclear. CDR3 length equals 15 residues. Germline V lookup: CDR1 SNHLY, CDR2 FYNNEI. V lost 0 bases, J lost 7 bases, and 12 bases lay in between. CDR3 protein: CASSEARGLGEKLFF. In DNA form, the CDR3 reads TGTGCCAGCAGTGAAGCGAGAGGGTTGGGTGAAAAACTGTTTTTT. Variable domain in full (rest from reference TRBV2 and TRBJ1-4): EPEVTQTPSHQVTQMGQEVILRCVPISNHLYFYWYRQILGQKVEFLVSFYNNEISEKSEIFDDQFSVERPDGSNFTLKIRSTKLEDSAMYFCASSEARGLGEKLFFGSGTQLSVL.

The table lists this clonotype with many counts. V gene TRBV2 combines with J gene TRBJ2-7, with D possibly being TRBD2 (6 bases). The CDR3 runs 14 residues. V lost 3 bases and J lost 2, with 11 bases in between. CDR1 and CDR2 from the germline V gene are SNHLY and FYNNEI. CDR3 nucleotides: TGTGCCAGCAGTGACGGAGGGGCCCCCTACGAGCAGTACTTC. Amino acid sequence: CASSDGGAPYEQYF. Full variable domain (missing parts from reference TRBV2 and TRBJ2-7): EPEVTQTPSHQVTQMGQEVILRCVPISNHLYFYWYRQILGQKVEFLVSFYNNEISEKSEIFDDQFSVERPDGSNFTLKIRSTKLEDSAMYFCASSDGGAPYEQYFGPGTRLTVT.

There are a few counts of this clonotype. The V gene is TRBV7-3, the J gene TRBJ2-3; 7 nucleotides agree with TRBD2. Looked up from germline, CDR1 is SGHTA and CDR2 is FQGTGA. Losses at the gene ends were 4 bases for V and 2 bases for J; bases not matched to a gene: 6. CDR3 length: 15 residues. In DNA form, the CDR3 reads TGTGCCAGCAGCTCGTCTAGCGGACCCACAGATACGCAGTATTTT. It codes for CASSSSSGPTDTQYF.

The chain recombines TRBV30 with TRBJ2-1, with TRBD2 matching 9 bases. The CDR3 consists of 15 residues. Germline values: CDR1 GTSNPN, CDR2 SVGIG (reference sequence). The junction had 6 bases not matched to a gene; V was cut back by 2 bases and J by 4 bases. CDR3 protein: CAWSPTSGPYNEQFF. In DNA form, the CDR3 reads TGTGCCTGGAGTCCGACTAGCGGACCTTACAATGAGCAGTTCTTC.

The chain uses TRBV20-1 and TRBJ1-5; D is unclear. Trimming removed 3 bases from V and 1 base from J, with 13 bases in between. The CDR3 runs 15 residues. Germline V CDR1 and CDR2: DFQATT, SNEGSKA (reference sequence). The CDR3 loop is CSASDYLESNQPQHF. Here the CDR3 DNA reads TGCAGTGCTAGTGATTACCTAGAAAGCAATCAGCCCCAGCATTTT.

CDR3 nucleotides: TGCAGTGCTAGAGAAGAGCCCGCCGGGCGGACCCAGTACTTC. It specifies CSAREEPAGRTQYF. The chain has TRBV20-1 and TRBJ2-5; no clear D. CDR3 length equals 14 residues. The germline V gene has CDR1 DFQATT and CDR2 SNEGSKA (reference sequence). The germline V and J ends were trimmed by 0 bases and 7 bases, with 15 bases remaining between them.